The rows below give T cell receptor beta chains drawn from one sample of a study of CD8+ T cells in alopecia areata. This table comes from immunoSEQ multiplex PCR, and its TCRdb copy is limited to in-frame clones, with some not included. The sample yields 150,000 to 160,000 clones, around 55% seen once. Sequenced here: CD8+ T cells sorted from blood, sampled at week 0. The receptors were gathered from a human donor with alopecia areata. CDR3s include the opening cysteine and the closing phenylalanine or tryptophan. A D gene is named only where the DNA matches it firmly. A clone size is listed for some rows: how often the clone was seen (once, few, many), or a class if it is expanded.

NA	NA	TRBV4-1	TRBJ2-1	CASSQGQVDEQFF	TGCGCCAGCAGCCAAGGACAGGTCGATGAGCAGTTCTTC
once	NA	TRBV6-5	TRBJ1-1	CASSWSSETEAFF	TGTGCCAGCAGTTGGTCATCGGAGACTGAAGCTTTCTTT
NA	TRBD1	TRBV6-5	TRBJ2-7	CASSPGGQGMEEQYF	TGTGCCAGCAGTCCAGGGGGACAGGGGATGGAAGAGCAGTACTTC
NA	NA	TRBV9	TRBJ1-1	CASSVGSGPTEAFF	TGTGCCAGCAGCGTAGGGTCAGGGCCCACTGAAGCTTTCTTT
few	NA	TRBV1	TRBJ1-5	CTSSQDRQPQHF	TGCACCAGCAGCCAAGACAGGCAGCCCCAGCATTTT
NA	TRBD1	TRBV29-1	TRBJ2-2	CSAQGQTRTGELFF	TGCAGCGCCCAGGGACAGACACGCACCGGGGAGCTGTTTTTT
few	TRBD1	TRBV29-1	TRBJ1-2	CGQRGDRVFGYTF	TGCGGCCAAAGGGGGGACAGGGTGTTCGGCTACACCTTC
NA	TRBD2	TRBV30	TRBJ2-2	CASSTSGAPNTGELFF	TGTGCCTCATCGACTAGCGGCGCACCGAACACCGGGGAGCTGTTTTTT
NA	TRBD1	TRBV6-6	TRBJ2-3	CASSRTGFTDTQYF	TGTGCCAGCAGTAGGACAGGTTTCACAGATACGCAGTATTTT
NA	TRBD1	TRBV5-4	TRBJ1-1	CASSPRTGINTEAFF	TGTGCCAGCAGCCCCCGGACAGGGATTAACACTGAAGCTTTCTTT
NA	NA	TRBV4-3	TRBJ1-2	CASSQEAGQRHGYTF	TGCGCCAGCAGCCAAGAGGCAGGACAGAGACATGGCTACACCTTC
NA	TRBD1	TRBV7-8	TRBJ2-7	CASSLETGGPREQYF	TGTGCCAGCAGCTTGGAGACAGGGGGACCTCGCGAGCAGTACTTC
few	TRBD1	TRBV19	TRBJ1-2	CASSISGTDGYTF	TGTGCCAGTAGTATAAGCGGGACAGATGGCTACACCTTC
NA	TRBD1	TRBV4-3	TRBJ1-6	CASSEGTGLLHF	TGCGCCAGCAGTGAGGGGACAGGGCTCCTCCACTTT
few	TRBD1	TRBV7-9	TRBJ1-1	CASSSPVLDRRNTEAFF	TGTGCCAGCAGCTCCCCCGTTTTGGACAGGAGAAACACTGAAGCTTTCTTT
NA	NA	TRBV6-6	TRBJ1-6	CASSYSPGQPNSPLHF	TGTGCCAGCAGTTACTCACCTGGACAGCCTAATTCACCCCTCCACTTT
once	NA	TRBV9	TRBJ1-2	CASSGAGTETNYGYTF	TGTGCCAGCAGCGGAGCCGGGACGGAGACTAACTATGGCTACACCTTC
NA	NA	TRBV7-7	TRBJ2-2	CATGASGGELFF	TGTGCCACCGGGGCCTCCGGAGGGGAGCTGTTTTTT
NA	TRBD1	TRBV29-1	TRBJ1-2	CSVELVPDRGLGGYTF	TGCAGCGTTGAATTGGTCCCCGACAGGGGGCTAGGTGGCTACACCTTC
few	NA	TRBV30	TRBJ2-2	CAWSMGAGGELFF	TGTGCCTGGAGTATGGGGGCCGGCGGGGAGCTGTTTTTT
NA	NA	TRBV30	TRBJ2-7	CAWSVGSGSYEQYF	TGTGCCTGGAGTGTGGGTAGCGGATCCTACGAGCAGTACTTC
few	TRBD2	TRBV19	TRBJ2-6	CASSFGLAGDSGANVLTF	TGTGCCAGTAGTTTTGGACTAGCGGGGGACTCTGGGGCCAACGTCCTGACTTTC
NA	TRBD2	TRBV2	TRBJ2-3	CASNLAGALDTQYF	TGTGCCAGCAACCTAGCGGGGGCTTTAGATACGCAGTATTTT
NA	NA	TRBV18	TRBJ2-7	CASSVSPGQTYEQYF	TGTGCCAGCTCAGTAAGCCCCGGCCAAACCTACGAGCAGTACTTC
NA	TRBD1	TRBV30	TRBJ1-1	CAWSMTGDTEAFF	TGTGCCTGGAGTATGACAGGGGACACTGAAGCTTTCTTT
NA	NA	TRBV29-1	TRBJ1-1	CSAAADPGKTEAFF	TGCAGCGCCGCAGCGGATCCGGGAAAAACTGAAGCTTTCTTT
once	NA	TRBV6-1	TRBJ1-5	CASSDGAGLGNQPQHF	TGTGCCAGCAGTGATGGGGCAGGGTTAGGCAATCAGCCCCAGCATTTT
NA	TRBD2	TRBV4-3	TRBJ2-1	CASSQDPLAGGPASSYNEQFF	TGCGCCAGCAGCCAAGATCCCCTAGCGGGGGGGCCTGCGAGCTCCTACAATGAGCAGTTCTTC
NA	NA	TRBV6-5	TRBJ2-1	CASSPEGSGEQFF	TGTGCCAGCAGTCCCGAAGGATCGGGTGAGCAGTTCTTC
NA	NA	TRBV5-4	TRBJ1-2	CASSSRPRASPHYGYTF	TGTGCCAGCAGCTCCCGTCCCAGGGCCTCCCCCCACTATGGCTACACCTTC
NA	TRBD1	TRBV9	TRBJ2-7	CASSAYPGTGEHEQYF	TGTGCCAGCAGCGCCTACCCCGGGACAGGGGAACACGAGCAGTACTTC
NA	NA	TRBV29-1	TRBJ2-2	CSVERQGYTGELFF	TGCAGCGTTGAGCGGCAGGGTTACACCGGGGAGCTGTTTTTT
NA	NA	TRBV6-5	TRBJ2-1	CASSLLGTYNEQFF	TGTGCCAGCAGCCTCCTTGGGACCTACAATGAGCAGTTCTTC
NA	NA	TRBV27	TRBJ1-1	CASSLSWGGGAFF	TGTGCCAGCAGTTTATCATGGGGAGGTGGAGCTTTCTTT
NA	NA	TRBV4-3	TRBJ2-3	CASSQEVERTDTQYF	TGCGCCAGCAGCCAAGAAGTCGAACGAACAGATACGCAGTATTTT
NA	NA	TRBV7-2	TRBJ2-2	CASSEDSANTGELFF	TGTGCCAGCAGCGAGGACAGCGCGAACACCGGGGAGCTGTTTTTT
NA	NA	TRBV4-3	TRBJ2-3	CASSQDLGPGQLADTQYF	TGCGCCAGCAGCCAAGATTTAGGGCCGGGACAATTGGCAGATACGCAGTATTTT
few	NA	TRBV4-1	TRBJ1-2	CASSQELNRDYGYTF	TGCGCCAGCAGCCAAGAATTGAACAGGGACTATGGCTACACCTTC
few	NA	TRBV29-1	TRBJ1-4	CSVSGTENEKLFF	TGCAGCGTTTCCGGGACCGAAAATGAAAAACTGTTTTTT
few	NA	TRBV30	TRBJ2-3	CAWNGDPTSTDTQYF	TGTGCCTGGAACGGGGATCCTACTAGCACAGATACGCAGTATTTT
NA	NA	TRBV2	TRBJ2-2	CARRRVTGELFF	TGTGCCAGGAGGAGGGTGACCGGGGAGCTGTTTTTT
NA	NA	TRBV7-2	TRBJ2-3	CASSPSPTGRGDTQYF	TGTGCCAGCAGCCCCTCTCCAACCGGCAGGGGAGATACGCAGTATTTT
NA	TRBD2	TRBV4-3	TRBJ2-1	CASSQAVASGVGYNEQFF	TGCGCCAGCAGCCAAGCTGTGGCTAGCGGGGTGGGCTACAATGAGCAGTTCTTC
NA	NA	TRBV29-1	TRBJ1-1	CSVEEGTEAFF	TGCAGCGTTGAAGAAGGGACTGAAGCTTTCTTT
once	TRBD1	TRBV5-1	TRBJ1-2	CASGQGANGYTF	TGCGCCAGCGGACAGGGCGCTAATGGCTACACCTTC
NA	NA	TRBV30	TRBJ2-6	CASPLRGAGANVLTF	TGTGCCTCCCCGCTTCGAGGGGCTGGGGCCAACGTCCTGACTTTC